What follows are 17 T cell receptor beta chains derived from one specimen sequenced in a study of CD8 T cells in Susac syndrome. Random hexamers primed reverse transcription of roughly 0.45 to 1 ug RNA. One entry per CDR3 protein results from TCRdb running MiXCR on the immunoSEQ multiplex PCR reads. The sample lists 150,000 to 200,000 distinct CDR3 sequences, over 85% occurring once. The sequencing input was CD4+ T cells from PBMCs. These receptors came from a human donor in good health.

The V call is TRBV20-1, the J call TRBJ1-1; D perhaps matches TRBD1 (5 bases). CDR1 DFQATT and CDR2 SNEGSKA come from the germline V gene (reference sequence). The V end lost 5 bases, the J end lost 1 base, and 8 bases lay between the germline ends. This CDR3 comprises 12 residues. CDR3 sequence: CSALGPNTEAFF. For the CDR3, the DNA is TGCAGTGCTCTGGGGCCGAACACTGAAGCTTTCTTT.

The J gene is TRBJ1-6, the V gene TRBV3-1; D gene ambiguous. Germline CDR1 is LGHDT and CDR2 is YNNKEL (reference sequence). The germline V and J ends were trimmed by 4 bases and 7 bases, with 11 bases remaining between them. The CDR3 runs to 14 residues. Here the CDR3 DNA reads TGTGCCAGCAGCCCGATTGAAGGGAATTCACCCCTCCACTTT. Encoded protein: CASSPIEGNSPLHF.

The rearrangement joins TRBV12-3 or TRBV12-4 to TRBJ2-7; 14 bases align to TRBD2. The CDR3 length is 14 residues. J lost 2 bases, V lost 7 bases, and 1 base had no gene match. The CDR3 region is CASKTSGGAYEQYF. The CDR3 nucleotides read TGTGCCAGCAAGACTAGCGGGGGGGCCTACGAGCAGTACTTC.

In DNA form, the CDR3 reads TGTGCCAGCAGTGAAGTGGGAGGTGAGCAGTTCTTC. As protein: CASSEVGGEQFF. This chain connects TRBV2 to TRBJ2-1; maybe TRBD2 (6 bases). This CDR3 is built from 12 residues. The germline V gene has CDR1 SNHLY and CDR2 FYNNEI. V lost 1 base, J lost 9 bases, and 7 bases lay in between.

This chain uses TRBV29-1 with TRBJ1-1; 9 bases are shared with TRBD1. Germline V lookup: CDR1 SQVTM, CDR2 ANQGSEA. The CDR3 runs to 14 residues. The CDR3 DNA follows: TGCAGTCCGGGACAGGGTTTAAGCGGGACTGAAGCTTTCTTT. It yields the protein CSPGQGLSGTEAFF.

The V and J genes are TRBV30 and TRBJ1-1; TRBD1 matches 7 bases. Trimming took 3 bases from V and 10 from J; bases not matched to a gene: 8. The germline V gene encodes CDR1 GTSNPN and CDR2 SVGIG (reference sequence). CDR3 size: 12 residues. As DNA, the CDR3 is TGTGCCTGGAGCAAGGACAGGTTTGGAGCTTTCTTT. Residues: CAWSKDRFGAFF.

The rearrangement links TRBV12-3 or TRBV12-4 to TRBJ2-5; 9 nucleotides agree with TRBD2. Losses at the gene ends were 9 bases for V and 7 bases for J; bases not matched to a gene: 15. This CDR3 contains 15 residues. The CDR3 reads CASSPASGAPATQYF. The CDR3 region has the DNA TGTGCCAGTTCCCCGGCTAGCGGGGCCCCAGCGACCCAGTACTTC.

The V gene is TRBV20-1, the J gene TRBJ2-5, with no clear D. The V end lost 2 bases, the J end lost 4 bases, and 14 bases lay between the germline ends. This CDR3 spans 14 amino acids. Germline-derived CDR1 and CDR2 are DFQATT and SNEGSKA (reference sequence). CDR3 coding DNA: TGCAGTGCTAGACAACTTGGAGAACGAGAGACCCAGTACTTC. It translates to CSARQLGERETQYF.

The rearrangement uses TRBV7-2 and TRBJ2-3; TRBD2 matches 7 bases. Germline loops: CDR1 SGHTA, CDR2 FQGNSA. V trimming: 7 bases; J trimming: 5 bases; junction bases outside the gene matches: 15. This CDR3 spans 16 amino acids. CDR3 nucleotides: TGTGCCAGCACCACCCGGGGCGGGAGCCGGGGAGATACGCAGTATTTT. This codes for CASTTRGGSRGDTQYF.

The rearrangement joins TRBV29-1 to TRBJ2-1; 7 positions match TRBD2. CDR1 and CDR2 (germline): SQVTM, ANQGSEA. V was pared by 3 bases and J by 6 bases, with 5 bases of the junction left unmatched. This CDR3 is built from 13 residues. The CDR3 loop is CSVEGGIGNEQFF. CDR3 sequence (DNA): TGCAGCGTTGAGGGAGGGATCGGCAATGAGCAGTTCTTC.

The J gene is TRBJ1-6, the V gene TRBV29-1; D is perhaps TRBD1 (6 bases). Deletions cut 6 bases from V and 6 bases from J, with 15 bases between. Germline loops: CDR1 SQVTM, CDR2 ANQGSEA. The CDR3 is made up of 14 amino acids. The CDR3 loop is CSVAKGGSNSPLHF. As DNA, the CDR3 is TGCAGCGTCGCCAAGGGGGGGAGTAATTCACCCCTCCACTTT.

The gene calls are TRBV14 and TRBJ2-7; D is unresolved. Between the trimmed V and J ends, which lost 0 bases and 3 bases, there was a span of 3 bases. CDR1 SGHDN and CDR2 FVKESK come from the germline V gene. This CDR3 spans 12 amino acids. The CDR3 loop is CASSQDLYEQYF. The CDR3 DNA follows: TGTGCCAGCAGCCAAGATCTCTACGAGCAGTACTTC.

The genes are TRBV28 and TRBJ1-5; D unclear. Trimming stripped 2 bases from V and 3 bases from J, with 11 bases between. There are 15 residues in the CDR3. Germline V gene lookup returns CDR1 MDHEN and CDR2 SYDVKM. The CDR3 nucleotides read TGTGCCAGCAGTTTACCCAGAGATCACAATCAGCCCCAGCATTTT. Translated: CASSLPRDHNQPQHF. The variable domain in full, completed from reference TRBV28 and TRBJ1-5, reads DVKVTQSSRYLVKRTGEKVFLECVQDMDHENMFWYRQDPGLGLRLIYFSYDVKMKEKGDIPEGYSVSREKKERFSLILESASTNQTSMYLCASSLPRDHNQPQHFGDGTRLSIL.

The CDR3 nucleotides read TGTGCCAGCAGTGAGAGCCGAGCGTACCAAGAGACCCAGTACTTC. Translation gives CASSESRAYQETQYF. The chain uses TRBV2 and TRBJ2-5; D is unresolved. Germline V gives CDR1 SNHLY, CDR2 FYNNEI. Trimming pared 3 bases from V and 0 bases from J, leaving 11 bases between. This CDR3 region has 15 residues.

The chain is built from TRBV6-5 and TRBJ1-1; D might be TRBD1 (6 bases). CDR3 length: 13 residues. Per the germline V gene, CDR1 is MNHEY and CDR2 is SVGAGI. V dropped 4 bases and J dropped 4 bases, with 10 bases sitting between them. CDR3 coding DNA: TGTGCCAGCAGTTTCCTGGACAGCACTGAAGCTTTCTTT. Amino acid sequence: CASSFLDSTEAFF.

This chain links TRBV18 with TRBJ1-3; unclear D gene. This CDR3 is 17 amino acids long. Trimming took off 3 bases at V and 0 bases at J, with 15 bases between the two ends. Germline CDR1 KGHSH, CDR2 LQKENI. As DNA, the CDR3 is TGTGCCAGCTCACCGTCGGACGGAATAATCTCTGGAAACACCATATATTTT. As protein: CASSPSDGIISGNTIYF. Supplemented by reference TRBV18 and TRBJ1-3, the full variable domain reads NAGVMQNPRHLVRRRGQEARLRCSPMKGHSHVYWYRQLPEEGLKFMVYLQKENIIDESGMPKERFSAEFPKEGPSILRIQQVVRGDSAAYFCASSPSDGIISGNTIYFGEGSWLTVV.

V usage is TRBV4-3 and J usage is TRBJ2-2; D ambiguous. V was pared by 5 bases and J by 5 bases, with 12 bases between. From germline, CDR1 is LGHNA and CDR2 YSLEER. The CDR3 length is 14 residues. CDR3 nucleotides: TGCGCCAGCAGCGTAAACCGGGTAACCGGGGAGCTGTTTTTT. Residues: CASSVNRVTGELFF.